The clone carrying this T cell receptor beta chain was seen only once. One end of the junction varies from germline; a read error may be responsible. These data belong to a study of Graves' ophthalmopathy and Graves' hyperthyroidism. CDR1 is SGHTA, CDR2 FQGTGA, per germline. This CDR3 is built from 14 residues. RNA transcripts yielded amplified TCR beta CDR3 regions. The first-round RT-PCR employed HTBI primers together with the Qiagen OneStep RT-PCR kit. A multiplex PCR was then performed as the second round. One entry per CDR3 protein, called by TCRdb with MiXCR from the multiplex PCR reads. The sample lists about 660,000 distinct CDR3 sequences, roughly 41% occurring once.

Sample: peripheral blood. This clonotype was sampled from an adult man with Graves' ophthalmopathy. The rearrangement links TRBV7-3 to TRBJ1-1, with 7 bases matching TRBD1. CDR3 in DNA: TGTGCCAGCAGCTTAGGGGGACAGAACACTGAAGCTCTCTTT. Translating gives CASSLGGQNTEALF.